Detailed here is one T cell receptor beta chain. The data originate from a study of cytomegalovirus exposure and HLA in healthy donors. PCR employed 60 Vbeta and 13 Jbeta primers. Only in-frame clones appear in the TCRdb table, and some are missing; sequencing was by immunoSEQ multiplex PCR. This repertoire shows 150,000 to 180,000 clones, more than 60% found once; its top ten account for 3% to 4%. Germline trimming cut 2 bases from V and 1 base from J; bases unmatched to any gene: 5. This CDR3 has 15 residues. Germline assignment: CDR1 PRHDT and CDR2 FYEKMQ (reference sequence). The rearrangement uses TRBV13 and TRBJ2-7; 7 nucleotides line up with TRBD2. The sequence was obtained from a woman aged 40 to 50 in good health and CMV-seronegative. The sample comprised PBMCs. The CDR3 DNA reads TGTGCCAGCAGCTTAAGGGGCGGGAGTTCCTACGAGCAGTACTTC. The encoded protein is CASSLRGGSSYEQYF.